One sample yielded the 10 T cell receptor beta chains listed below, sequenced in a study of blood T cell repertoires in COVID-19. Here immunoSEQ multiplex PCR was the method, and the copy in TCRdb shows in-frame clones only, minus some. The sample lists approximately 210,000 clones; about nine tenths were seen once. The sequenced sample consisted of PBMCs or T cells enriched from blood (not recorded which). The receptors come from a man aged 25 to 45 in a cohort exposed to, infected with or recovered from COVID-19 (not recorded which).

This chain links TRBV27 with TRBJ2-3, with TRBD2 matching 7 bases. Looked up from germline, CDR1 is MNHEY and CDR2 is SMNVEV (reference sequence). Trimming at V came to 6 bases and at J to 0 bases, leaving 12 bases not matched to a gene. The CDR3 covers 17 residues. CDR3 sequence (DNA): TGTGCCAGCAGGCGATCTACGGGGGGATTAAGCACAGATACGCAGTATTTT. It translates to CASRRSTGGLSTDTQYF.

The chain links TRBV15 to TRBJ1-5; D unclear. V was shortened by 4 bases and J by 2 bases, with 9 bases between the two germline ends. Germline-derived CDR1 and CDR2 are LNHNV and YYDKDF (reference sequence). CDR3 size: 14 residues. Here the CDR3 reads CATSTLGGNQPQHF. Written as DNA, the CDR3 is TGTGCCACCAGCACCCTAGGTGGCAATCAGCCCCAGCATTTT.

The rearrangement links TRBV28 to TRBJ1-1; maybe TRBD1 (5 bases). CDR3 length: 14 residues. Germline-derived CDR1 and CDR2 are MDHEN and SYDVKM. Trimming shortened V by 6 bases and J by 7 bases, and 18 bases separated the two germline ends. The chain's CDR3 is CASRTIRESVEAFF. The CDR3 nucleotides are TGTGCCAGCAGGACAATCAGGGAATCGGTTGAAGCTTTCTTT. Filled out from reference TRBV28 and TRBJ1-1, the complete variable domain reads DVKVTQSSRYLVKRTGEKVFLECVQDMDHENMFWYRQDPGLGLRLIYFSYDVKMKEKGDIPEGYSVSREKKERFSLILESASTNQTSMYLCASRTIRESVEAFFGQGTRLTVV.

The chain uses TRBV11-2 and TRBJ2-2; TRBD1 aligns across 7 bases. Trimming at V came to 4 bases and at J to 5 bases, leaving 7 bases not matched to a gene. The length of the CDR3 is 15 residues. From germline, CDR1 is SGHAT and CDR2 FQNNGV. In DNA, the CDR3 is TGTGCCAGCAGCTCTACCGGGACAGCAACCGGGGAGCTGTTTTTT. Translating gives CASSSTGTATGELFF. The complete variable domain, with remaining parts taken from reference TRBV11-2 and TRBJ2-2, reads EAGVAQSPRYKIIEKRQSVAFWCNPISGHATLYWYQQILGQGPKLLIQFQNNGVVDDSQLPKDRFSAERLKGVDSTLKIQPAKLEDSAVYLCASSSTGTATGELFFGEGSRLTVL.

There are a few counts of this clone. The chain recombines TRBV6-4 with TRBJ2-1; 12 positions agree with TRBD1. The germline V gene encodes CDR1 MRHNA and CDR2 SNTAGT. V lost 10 bases and J lost 8; bases outside the gene matches: 9. CDR3 length equals 14 residues. The CDR3 coding sequence is TGTGCCACCTCCGGGACAGGGGGCGCGGATGAGCAGTTCTTC. Encoded protein: CATSGTGGADEQFF.

The J gene is TRBJ2-5, the V gene TRBV7-2, with TRBD1 matching over 7 bases. The length of the CDR3 is 14 residues. Germline loops: CDR1 SGHTA, CDR2 FQGNSA. J gave up 4 bases and V 5 bases, and 7 bases lay outside the gene matches. CDR3: CASSPQQGSETQYF. CDR3 sequence (DNA): TGTGCCAGCAGCCCACAACAGGGGTCAGAGACCCAGTACTTC.

This clone has only one observation. The gene calls are TRBV6-6 and TRBJ1-6; D gene ambiguous. Trimming took 4 bases from V and 9 from J, leaving 7 bases between them. Looked up from germline, CDR1 is MNHNY and CDR2 is SVGAGI (reference sequence). CDR3 length: 12 amino acids. As DNA, the CDR3 is TGTGCCAGCAGTTTTCTAGGTTCACCCCTCCACTTT. Translated: CASSFLGSPLHF.

This rearrangement joins TRBV7-3 to TRBJ2-1; 10 bases align to TRBD1. Germline lookup yields CDR1 SGHTA and CDR2 FQGTGA. V shed 4 bases and J 6 bases; nucleotides not matched to a gene: 3. The CDR3 contains 14 residues. Here the CDR3 DNA reads TGTGCCAGCAGCTGGGACAGGGGAGTCAATGAGCAGTTCTTC. Translated: CASSWDRGVNEQFF.

The gene calls are TRBV7-2 and TRBJ2-2, with 7 nucleotides matching TRBD1. The CDR3 loop spans 12 amino acids. Trimming removed 5 bases from V and 6 bases from J; junction bases left unmatched: 0. Germline lookup yields CDR1 SGHTA and CDR2 FQGNSA. CDR3 nucleotide sequence: TGTGCCAGCAGCCAGGGGGCCGGGGAGCTGTTTTTT. Amino acid sequence: CASSQGAGELFF.

The V call is TRBV27, the J call TRBJ2-7; D may be TRBD2 (7 bases). In germline, CDR1 is MNHEY, CDR2 SMNVEV (reference sequence). The CDR3 sequence is 14 residues long. Trimming took 5 bases from V and 3 from J, leaving 14 bases between them. CDR3 sequence: CASSDVGGGYEQYF. For the CDR3, the DNA is TGTGCCAGCAGTGATGTAGGGGGGGGCTACGAGCAGTACTTC.